The text below deals with one T cell receptor (beta chain). Its antigen remains unknown. Sequencing was performed with immunoSEQ multiplex PCR; in TCRdb, only in-frame clones are kept and a portion is missing. In the table there are some 17,000 clones, about 91% of which are singletons. The data are from a study of T cell repertoires in ileal Crohn's disease. Turning to the study itself: Median disease duration was approximately 8 years; 35% smoked at surgery. The study, taken as a whole, reports: Compared with CD4 T cells, sorted CD8 cells carried more expanded clones.

With V trimmed by 6 bases and J by 5 bases, 11 bases remained unmatched. The germline gives CDR1 LGHNT, CDR2 FRNRAP. The CDR3 is 16 residues long. The clonotype originates from an adult with Crohn's disease. Source material: ileal tissue. J is TRBJ2-5 and V is TRBV12-5; the match to TRBD2 covers 11 bases. The CDR3 DNA follows: TGTGCTAGTGGAGCTTACGGGGGACTAGCGGATGAGACCCAGTACTTC. It is translated as CASGAYGGLADETQYF.